This is a list of T cell receptor beta chains from one sample in a study of identical twins. MiXCR was run by TCRdb on the 5' RACE reads, yielding one entry per CDR3 protein. The sample has around 530,000 distinct CDR3 sequences, 13% to 15% seen once. These sequences were also reported in another study, on yellow fever vaccine responses in identical twins.

Source material: CD4+ T cells sorted from blood. These receptors originate from a woman aged 18-35 years in good health. The CDR3 runs from the conserved cysteine through the conserved F or W. Fields, in order: V gene, D gene, clone size, J gene, CDR3 DNA, CDR3 protein. A D gene is named only where the DNA matches it firmly. Not all rows give a size; the values are once, few, many and, for expanded clones, a class.

V: TRBV12-3/TRBV12-4
D: .
size: few
J: TRBJ2-2
DNA: TGTGCCAGCAGTCGCGAATCACGTAGGGGTCCGACCGGGGAGCTGTTTTTT
CDR3: CASSRESRRGPTGELFF

V: TRBV28
D: .
size: .
J: TRBJ2-5
DNA: TGTGCCAGCAGAAAAGGGGGGCGGGAGACCCAGTACTTC
CDR3: CASRKGGRETQYF

V: TRBV12-3/TRBV12-4
D: TRBD1
size: .
J: TRBJ1-6
DNA: TGTGCCAGCAGCCGGACAGGGGCTGGTTCACCCCTCCACTTT
CDR3: CASSRTGAGSPLHF

V: TRBV18
D: TRBD2
size: .
J: TRBJ2-7
DNA: TGTGCCAGCTCATGGCGGGAGGGCCCTTACGAGCAGTACTTC
CDR3: CASSWREGPYEQYF

V: TRBV15
D: .
size: .
J: TRBJ1-6
DNA: TGTGCCACCAGCAGAGATGCCCTTTCACCCCTCCACTTT
CDR3: CATSRDALSPLHF

V: TRBV6-1
D: .
size: few
J: TRBJ2-1
DNA: TGTGCCAGCAGTGAATCACAAGGCTCCTACAATGAGCAGTTCTTC
CDR3: CASSESQGSYNEQFF

V: TRBV28
D: .
size: .
J: TRBJ2-1
DNA: TGTGCCAGCAGTTTAGGAGGGATTCTGCCTCTTTTCAATGAGCAGTTCTTC
CDR3: CASSLGGILPLFNEQFF

V: TRBV20-1
D: TRBD1
size: few
J: TRBJ2-5
DNA: TGCAGTGCTAATAGCCCTGGGACAGGGGCGGAAGAGACCCAGTACTTC
CDR3: CSANSPGTGAEETQYF

V: TRBV24-1
D: .
size: .
J: TRBJ1-5
DNA: TGTGCCACCAGTGATTCAGGGAGGGAGCCCCAGCATTTT
CDR3: CATSDSGREPQHF

V: TRBV12-3/TRBV12-4
D: .
size: many
J: TRBJ2-2
DNA: TGTGCCAGCAGTTCCAGGTGGGGGGCGAACACCGGGGAGCTGTTTTTT
CDR3: CASSSRWGANTGELFF

V: TRBV2
D: TRBD2
size: .
J: TRBJ2-1
DNA: TGTGCCAGCAGTGAATGGGGGACTAGCGGCTACAATGTGCAGTTCTTC
CDR3: CASSEWGTSGYNVQFF

V: TRBV2
D: TRBD2
size: .
J: TRBJ2-5
DNA: TGTGCCAGCAGTGATCAGACTAGCGGGTGGGAGCCCCAGTACTTC
CDR3: CASSDQTSGWEPQYF

V: TRBV12-3/TRBV12-4
D: .
size: few
J: TRBJ2-7
DNA: TGTGCCAGCAGTTTAGACGGTGGGGAGCAGTACTTC
CDR3: CASSLDGGEQYF

V: TRBV29-1
D: .
size: few
J: TRBJ1-2
DNA: TGCAGCGTTTATACAGCAAACTATGGCTACACCTTC
CDR3: CSVYTANYGYTF

V: TRBV5-1
D: .
size: few
J: TRBJ2-5
DNA: TGCGCCAGCAGCTGGGGCAGCCAAGAGACCCAGTACTTC
CDR3: CASSWGSQETQYF

V: TRBV12-3/TRBV12-4
D: TRBD1
size: few
J: TRBJ1-5
DNA: TGTGCCAGCAGGACAGGGGTGACTCAGCCCCAGCATTTT
CDR3: CASRTGVTQPQHF

V: TRBV27
D: TRBD2
size: .
J: TRBJ2-1
DNA: TGTGCCAGCAGTTTATATGGGACTAGCGGGACCAATGAGCAGTTCTTC
CDR3: CASSLYGTSGTNEQFF

V: TRBV3-1
D: .
size: few
J: TRBJ2-3
DNA: TGTGCCAGCAGCCAAGTGAGCGGTACGCAGTATTTT
CDR3: CASSQVSGTQYF

V: TRBV29-1
D: TRBD1
size: .
J: TRBJ2-7
DNA: TGCAGCATCGAGACAGGGGGCGTCGAGCAGTACTTC
CDR3: CSIETGGVEQYF

V: TRBV20-1
D: TRBD1
size: .
J: TRBJ2-5
DNA: TGCAGTAAACACAGGGGGCTCCAAGAGACCCAGTACTTC
CDR3: CSKHRGLQETQYF

V: TRBV20-1
D: TRBD1
size: few
J: TRBJ2-7
DNA: TGCAGTGCTAGTGGGGACAGGGTCAACGAGCAGTACTTC
CDR3: CSASGDRVNEQYF

V: TRBV28
D: TRBD2
size: few
J: TRBJ2-7
DNA: TGTGCCAGCAGTTTAGTTGCGGGAGGCTTCAGCTCCTACGAGCAGTACTTC
CDR3: CASSLVAGGFSSYEQYF

V: TRBV3-1
D: TRBD2
size: few
J: TRBJ2-1
DNA: TGTGCCAGCAGCCAGGGACTAGCGGGAGGGCGTCTGGGTAATGAGCAGTTCTTC
CDR3: CASSQGLAGGRLGNEQFF

V: TRBV7-8
D: .
size: many
J: TRBJ1-6
DNA: TGTGCCAGCAGCCGACAGGATAGCTCCTATAATTCACCCCTCCACTTT
CDR3: CASSRQDSSYNSPLHF

V: TRBV7-6
D: .
size: few
J: TRBJ2-3
DNA: TGTGCCAGCAGCTCGGTGAAACGACTAGGCGGGGGCACAGATACGCAGTATTTT
CDR3: CASSSVKRLGGGTDTQYF

V: TRBV12-3/TRBV12-4
D: TRBD2
size: few
J: TRBJ2-5
DNA: TGTGCCAGCAGTTTGGAGCTGGGAGCAGCGGGGGGGAAGACCCAGTACTTC
CDR3: CASSLELGAAGGKTQYF

V: TRBV20-1
D: .
size: few
J: TRBJ1-5
DNA: TGCAGTGCTAGAGGACAGGCCAATCAGCCCCAGCATTTT
CDR3: CSARGQANQPQHF

V: TRBV20-1
D: .
size: .
J: TRBJ2-3
DNA: TGCAGTGCTAGCTTCGTCATCACAGATACGCAGTATTTT
CDR3: CSASFVITDTQYF

V: TRBV6-2/TRBV6-3
D: .
size: few
J: TRBJ2-7
DNA: TGTGCCAGCAGTTATTATTACGAGCAGTACTTC
CDR3: CASSYYYEQYF

V: TRBV7-9
D: .
size: .
J: TRBJ2-2
DNA: TGTGCCAGCAGCTTTAGGGAGTACATGACCGGGGAGCTGTTTTTT
CDR3: CASSFREYMTGELFF

V: TRBV12-3/TRBV12-4
D: .
size: .
J: TRBJ2-1
DNA: TGTGCCAGCAGTTTAGTGGCGACGCAGTTCTTC
CDR3: CASSLVATQFF